Listed here are 15 T cell receptor beta chains from one sample, sequenced in a study of T cells in Graves' hyperthyroidism and ophthalmopathy. TCR beta CDR3 regions were amplified from RNA. A first-round RT-PCR of the TCR CDR3 used the HTBI primer set. One entry per CDR3 protein results from TCRdb running MiXCR on the multiplex PCR reads. The sample includes fewer than 40,000 distinct CDR3 sequences, 45% to 55% seen only once; the top ten take roughly 27%. The sequencing sample was made of blood. These receptor sequences come from a woman aged 40 to 49 with Graves' ophthalmopathy.

Ten or more counts support this clonotype. The chain links TRBV7-2 to TRBJ2-1; 7 bases line up with TRBD1. Unmatched junction bases numbered 16, after V lost 5 bases and J lost 9 bases. The CDR3 loop spans 16 amino acids. CDR1 is SGHTA and CDR2 is FQGNSA in the germline V gene. Here the CDR3 reads CASSTRQGWGSGEQFF. The CDR3 DNA reads as TGTGCCAGCAGCACTCGACAGGGCTGGGGGTCGGGTGAGCAGTTCTTC.

This clonotype was picked up one time. This chain joins TRBV5-2 and TRBJ2-6; whether TRBD2, the table's D call, matches the DNA was not checked. TRBV5-2 is flagged as a pseudogene. The length of the CDR3 is 12 residues. CDR3 amino acids: CASNLRSDVLTF. DNA of the CDR3: TGTGCCAGCAATCTCCGTAGCGACGTCCTGACTTTC.

This clonotype came up many times. The CDR3 is CASSLASMDKGNTIYF. As DNA, the CDR3 is TGTGCCAGCAGCTTAGCAAGTATGGATAAAGGAAACACCATATATTTT. The chain couples TRBV7-9 to TRBJ1-3; D uncertain. V was shortened by 0 bases and J by 4 bases, with 13 bases between the two germline ends. Germline loops: CDR1 SEHNR, CDR2 FQNEAQ (reference sequence). The CDR3 has 16 amino acids.

CDR3 sequence: CSANGGQPQHF. CDR3 DNA sequence: TGCAGTGCCAACGGGGGTCAGCCCCAGCATTTT. The J gene is TRBJ1-5, the V gene TRBV20-1, with D tentatively TRBD1 (5 bases). V gave up 6 bases and J gave up 6 bases, with 9 bases separating them. The CDR3 length is 11 residues. CDR1 DFQATT and CDR2 SNEGSKA come from the germline V gene (reference sequence).

The J gene is TRBJ1-1, the V gene TRBV30, with D possibly being TRBD1 (5 bases). The germline gives CDR1 GTSNPN, CDR2 SVGIG (reference sequence). This CDR3 spans 14 amino acids. Trimming pared 2 bases from V and 1 base from J, leaving 11 bases between. The CDR3 here is CAWSRDCSNTEAFF. For the CDR3, the DNA is TGTGCCTGGAGTCGGGACTGTTCGAACACTGAAGCTTTCTTT.

This clonotype was seen repeatedly, ten times or more. J is TRBJ2-7 and V is TRBV28; 14 bases map to TRBD2. The germline CDR1 and CDR2 sequences are MDHEN and SYDVKM. Trimming removed 4 bases from V and 4 bases from J; junction bases left unmatched: 3. CDR3 length: 15 amino acids. In nucleotides, the CDR3 is TGTGCCAGCAGTTCTCGGACTAGCGGGAGGTACGAGCAGTACTTC. Its protein is CASSSRTSGRYEQYF.

This clonotype was observed at least ten times. The chain employs TRBV25-1 and TRBJ1-2; D is perhaps TRBD1 (5 bases). The CDR3 is 16 residues long. V was pared by 5 bases and J by 4 bases, with 20 bases between. Germline loops: CDR1 MGHDK, CDR2 SYGVNS. DNA of the CDR3: TGTGCCAGCAGTAACCCGCAATCCCAGGGCCCCTATGGCTACACCTTC. Translation: CASSNPQSQGPYGYTF.

This clonotype was counted ten times or more. V and J are TRBV12-3 or TRBV12-4 and TRBJ1-2, with 7 positions matching TRBD1. Trimming cost V 5 bases and J 8 bases; bases outside gene matches: 8. CDR3 length: 13 amino acids. CDR3 coding DNA: TGTGCCAGCAGTCTTACGACAGGGCTAGGCTACACCTTC. Translating gives CASSLTTGLGYTF.

The table lists this clonotype with many counts. The chain uses TRBV7-6 and TRBJ2-2; D is ambiguous. The CDR3 is made up of 14 amino acids. Trimming removed 0 bases from V and 7 bases from J, with 9 bases in between. Per the germline V gene, CDR1 is SGHVS and CDR2 is FNYEAQ. Here the CDR3 reads CASSLARGFGELFF. As DNA, the CDR3 is TGTGCCAGCAGCTTAGCCAGAGGCTTCGGGGAGCTGTTTTTT. Together with reference TRBV7-6 and TRBJ2-2, the CDR3 gives the full variable domain: GAGVSQSPRYKVTKRGQDVALRCDPISGHVSLYWYRQALGQGPEFLTYFNYEAQQDKSGLPNDRFSAERPEGSISTLTIQRTEQRDSAMYRCASSLARGFGELFFGEGSRLTVL.

This clonotype was seen at least ten times. The V and J genes are TRBV20-1 and TRBJ2-5; TRBD2 might be the D (5 bases). Germline V gene sequence: CDR1 DFQATT, CDR2 SNEGSKA (reference sequence). Trimming cost V 0 bases and J 5 bases, with 10 bases left between them. The CDR3 runs to 13 residues. Here the CDR3 DNA reads TGCAGTGCTAGAGATGCCCTAGCCGAGACCCAGTACTTC. It codes for CSARDALAETQYF.

This clonotype has a count of ten or more. The chain uses TRBV5-1 and TRBJ2-5; 9 positions match TRBD2. V dropped 4 bases and J dropped 1; count of bases not matched to a gene: 14. CDR1 is SGHRS, CDR2 YFSETQ, per germline. The CDR3 spans 18 residues. The CDR3 nucleotides read TGCGCCAGCAGCGAGACTAGCGGAACGACTACTTTCCAAGAGACCCAGTACTTC. Translating it yields CASSETSGTTTFQETQYF.

The rearrangement uses TRBV10-3 and TRBJ1-2; weak D call: TRBD1 (5 bases). The CDR3 has 14 residues. Germline-derived CDR1 and CDR2 are ENHRY and SYGVKD. The V gene lost 0 bases and the J gene lost 4 bases, with 9 bases spanning the gap. CDR3 amino acids: CAISESKTVYGYTF. The CDR3 region has the DNA TGTGCCATCAGTGAGTCGAAGACAGTCTATGGCTACACCTTC.

This clonotype is medium-sized. One end of the junction is discordant with germline, which a read error may explain. This chain joins TRBV20-1 and TRBJ2-7, with D perhaps being TRBD1 or TRBD2 (5 bases each). Germline loops: CDR1 DFQATT, CDR2 SNEGSKA (reference sequence). The CDR3 is made up of 14 amino acids. CDR3 region: CSAREGRALYEQYF. CDR3 sequence (DNA): TGCAGTGCAAGAGAGGGGCGGGCACTCTACGAGCAGTACTTC.

Within the sample, this clonotype is medium-sized (0.01 to 0.1%). The chain carries TRBV24-1 and TRBJ2-3, with TRBD1 matching 8 bases. Germline V gives CDR1 KGHDR, CDR2 SFDVKD. The CDR3 covers 17 residues. Unmatched junction bases numbered 5, after V lost 1 base and J lost 0 bases. This CDR3 is CATSDFTGTGSTDTQYF. CDR3 sequence (DNA): TGTGCCACCAGTGATTTTACCGGGACAGGTAGCACAGATACGCAGTATTTT.

This clonotype appeared once. The chain combines TRBV6-4 with TRBJ2-4, with D possibly TRBD2 on 6 matching bases. Trimming shortened V by 6 bases and J by 0 bases, and 12 bases separated the two germline ends. Germline loops: CDR1 MRHNA, CDR2 SNTAGT. The CDR3 sequence is 15 residues long. CDR3 coding DNA: TGTGCCAGCAGCCGTACGGGGGTAGCCAAAAACATTCAGTACTTC. Its protein is CASSRTGVAKNIQYF.